The entry below gives a single TCR beta chain sequence along with its context. This record belongs to a study of blood T cell repertoires in COVID-19. About the study: From the United States, Italy and Spain came samples of acute and convalescent COVID-19.

Authors' methods: Nucleated cell number was recorded as an estimate derived from reference gene primer amplification. The method was immunoSEQ multiplex PCR; TCRdb's version includes in-frame clones alone and lacks a portion of them. The DNA gave D and trimming, while V, J and clone size come from that table. Among roughly 24,000 clones listed, 70% to 90% were seen once. The ends lost 7 bases at V and 8 bases at J; junction bases unmatched: 9. Germline-derived CDR1 and CDR2 are SNHLY and FYNNEI. CDR3 length: 14 amino acids. This sequence was found in an elderly woman with acute or convalescent COVID-19. The sequencing input was peripheral blood. This sequence joins TRBV2 and TRBJ2-1; the match to TRBD1 covers 9 bases. The CDR3 sequence: CASKQGQGSDEQFF. The CDR3 DNA reads as TGTGCCAGCAAGCAGGGACAGGGAAGCGATGAGCAGTTCTTC.